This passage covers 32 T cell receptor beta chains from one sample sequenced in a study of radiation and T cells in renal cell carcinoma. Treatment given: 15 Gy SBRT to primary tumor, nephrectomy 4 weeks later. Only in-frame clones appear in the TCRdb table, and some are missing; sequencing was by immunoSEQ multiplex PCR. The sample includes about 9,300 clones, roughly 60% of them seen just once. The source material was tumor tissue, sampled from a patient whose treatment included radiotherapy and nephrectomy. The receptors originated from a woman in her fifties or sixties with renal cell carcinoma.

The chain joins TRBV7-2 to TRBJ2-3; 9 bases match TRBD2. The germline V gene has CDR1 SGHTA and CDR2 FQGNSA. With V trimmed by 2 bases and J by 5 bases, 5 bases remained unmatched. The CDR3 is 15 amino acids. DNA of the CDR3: TGTGCCAGCAGCTTACGGCGGGGGGGCCAAGATACGCAGTATTTT. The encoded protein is CASSLRRGGQDTQYF.

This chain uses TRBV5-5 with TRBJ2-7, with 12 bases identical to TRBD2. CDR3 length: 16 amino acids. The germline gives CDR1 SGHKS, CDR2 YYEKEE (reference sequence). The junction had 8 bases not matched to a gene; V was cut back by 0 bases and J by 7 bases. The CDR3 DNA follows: TGTGCCAGCAGCTTGGGACTAGCGGGAGCGGTACGGGAGCAGTACTTC. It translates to CASSLGLAGAVREQYF. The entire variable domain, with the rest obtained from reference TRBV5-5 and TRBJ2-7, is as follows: DAGVTQSPTHLIKTRGQQVTLRCSPISGHKSVSWYQQVLGQGPQFIFQYYEKEERGRGNFPDRFSARQFPNYSSELNVNALLLGDSALYLCASSLGLAGAVREQYFGPGTRLTVT.

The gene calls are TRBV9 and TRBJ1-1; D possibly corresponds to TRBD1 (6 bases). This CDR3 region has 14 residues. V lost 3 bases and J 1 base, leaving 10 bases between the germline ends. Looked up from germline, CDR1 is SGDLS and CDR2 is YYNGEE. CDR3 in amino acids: CASSAGQRNTEAFF. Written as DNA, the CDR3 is TGTGCCAGCAGCGCAGGACAGAGGAACACTGAAGCTTTCTTT.

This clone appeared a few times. DNA of the CDR3: TGTGCCAGCAGCTTAGACGGGACTAGCGGGGGGCCTCAAGAGACCCAGTACTTC. Translating gives CASSLDGTSGGPQETQYF. This chain joins TRBV7-2 and TRBJ2-5, with 15 bases lining up with TRBD2. After removal of 1 base from V and 2 bases from J, the junction contained 5 bases not matched to a gene. The CDR3 covers 18 residues. Germline V gives CDR1 SGHTA, CDR2 FQGNSA.

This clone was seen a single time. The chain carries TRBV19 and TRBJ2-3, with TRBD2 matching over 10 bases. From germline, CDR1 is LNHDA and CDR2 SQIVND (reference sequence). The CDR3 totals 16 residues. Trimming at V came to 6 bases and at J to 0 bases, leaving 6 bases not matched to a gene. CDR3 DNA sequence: TGTGCCAGTAGATCCGGACTAGCGGATAGCACAGATACGCAGTATTTT. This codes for CASRSGLADSTDTQYF.

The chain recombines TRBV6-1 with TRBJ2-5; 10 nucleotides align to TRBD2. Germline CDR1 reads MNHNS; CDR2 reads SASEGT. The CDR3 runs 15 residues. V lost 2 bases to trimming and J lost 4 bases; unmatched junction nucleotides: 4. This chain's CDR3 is CASSETSGAPETQYF. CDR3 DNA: TGTGCCAGCAGTGAAACTAGCGGGGCCCCAGAGACCCAGTACTTC.

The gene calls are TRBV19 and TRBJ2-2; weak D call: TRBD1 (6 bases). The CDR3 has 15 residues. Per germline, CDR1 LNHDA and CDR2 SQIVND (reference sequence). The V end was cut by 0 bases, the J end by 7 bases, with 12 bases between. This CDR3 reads CASSIEPRDNGELFF. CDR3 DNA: TGTGCCAGTAGTATAGAGCCCCGGGACAACGGGGAGCTGTTTTTT.

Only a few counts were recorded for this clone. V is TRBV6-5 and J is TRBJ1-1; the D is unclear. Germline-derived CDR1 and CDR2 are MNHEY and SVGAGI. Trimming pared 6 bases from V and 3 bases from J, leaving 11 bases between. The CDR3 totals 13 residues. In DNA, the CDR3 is TGTGCCAGCAGCAGGACTGTCGACACTGAAGCTTTCTTT. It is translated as CASSRTVDTEAFF.

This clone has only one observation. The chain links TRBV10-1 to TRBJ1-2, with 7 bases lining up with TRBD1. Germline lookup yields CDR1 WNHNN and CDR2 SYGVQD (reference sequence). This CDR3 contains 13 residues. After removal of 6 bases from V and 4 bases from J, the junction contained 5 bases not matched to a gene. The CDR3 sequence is CASSLGGSYGYTF. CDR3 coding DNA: TGCGCCAGCAGCCTAGGGGGCAGCTATGGCTACACCTTC.

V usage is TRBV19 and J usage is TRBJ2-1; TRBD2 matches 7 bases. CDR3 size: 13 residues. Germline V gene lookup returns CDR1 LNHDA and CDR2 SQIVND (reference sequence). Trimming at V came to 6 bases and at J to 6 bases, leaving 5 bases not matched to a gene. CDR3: CASSGASGNEQFF. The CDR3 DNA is TGTGCCAGTAGCGGGGCTAGCGGCAATGAGCAGTTCTTC.

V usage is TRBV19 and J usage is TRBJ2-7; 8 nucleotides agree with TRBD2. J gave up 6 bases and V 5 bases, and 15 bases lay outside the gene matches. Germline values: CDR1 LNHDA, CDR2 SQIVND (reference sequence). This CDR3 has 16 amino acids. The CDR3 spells CASSPTGLAEPGEQYF. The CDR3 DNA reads TGTGCCAGTAGTCCCACCGGACTAGCTGAGCCTGGCGAGCAGTACTTC.

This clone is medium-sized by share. The CDR3 loop reads CASSPARSYGYTF. In DNA, the CDR3 is TGTGCCAGCAGTCCAGCAAGGTCCTATGGCTACACCTTC. The J gene is TRBJ1-2, the V gene TRBV27; D gene unclear. The CDR3 sequence is 13 residues long. The germline CDR1 and CDR2 sequences are MNHEY and SMNVEV (reference sequence). V was clipped by 5 bases and J by 4 bases, with 11 bases between them.

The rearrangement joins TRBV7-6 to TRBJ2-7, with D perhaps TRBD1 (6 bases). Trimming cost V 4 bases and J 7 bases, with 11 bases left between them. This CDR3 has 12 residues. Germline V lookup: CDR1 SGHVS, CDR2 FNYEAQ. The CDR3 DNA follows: TGTGCCAGCAGCTCAAACCAGGGGGAGCAGTACTTC. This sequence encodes CASSSNQGEQYF. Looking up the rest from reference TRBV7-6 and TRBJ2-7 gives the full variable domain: GAGVSQSPRYKVTKRGQDVALRCDPISGHVSLYWYRQALGQGPEFLTYFNYEAQQDKSGLPNDRFSAERPEGSISTLTIQRTEQRDSAMYRCASSSNQGEQYFGPGTRLTVT.

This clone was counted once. This CDR3 reads CAISESTGSGMSGELFF. CDR3 nucleotide sequence: TGTGCCATCAGTGAGTCGACGGGTAGCGGGATGTCCGGGGAGCTGTTTTTT. The chain carries TRBV10-3 and TRBJ2-2; TRBD2 matches 8 bases. This CDR3 contains 17 residues. Germline loops: CDR1 ENHRY, CDR2 SYGVKD. V lost 0 bases, J lost 6 bases, and 9 bases stayed unmatched.

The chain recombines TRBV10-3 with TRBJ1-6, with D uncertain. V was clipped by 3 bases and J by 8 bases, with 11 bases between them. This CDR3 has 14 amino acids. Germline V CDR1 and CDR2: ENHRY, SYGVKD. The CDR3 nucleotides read TGTGCCATCAGTGAACGGGGAACCGATTCACCCCTCCACTTT. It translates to CAISERGTDSPLHF.

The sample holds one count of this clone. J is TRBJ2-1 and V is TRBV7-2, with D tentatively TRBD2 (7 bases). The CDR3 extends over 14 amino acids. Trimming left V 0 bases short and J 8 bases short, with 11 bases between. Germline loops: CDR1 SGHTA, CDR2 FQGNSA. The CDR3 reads CASSLAGGADEQFF. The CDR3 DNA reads TGTGCCAGCAGCTTAGCGGGGGGGGCCGATGAGCAGTTCTTC.

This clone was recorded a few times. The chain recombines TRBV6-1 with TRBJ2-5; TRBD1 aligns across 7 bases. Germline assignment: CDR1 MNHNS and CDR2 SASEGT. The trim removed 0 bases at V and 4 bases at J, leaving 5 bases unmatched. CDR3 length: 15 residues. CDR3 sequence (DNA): TGTGCCAGCAGTGAAGCCCGGGACAGCCTAGAGACCCAGTACTTC. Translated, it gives CASSEARDSLETQYF.

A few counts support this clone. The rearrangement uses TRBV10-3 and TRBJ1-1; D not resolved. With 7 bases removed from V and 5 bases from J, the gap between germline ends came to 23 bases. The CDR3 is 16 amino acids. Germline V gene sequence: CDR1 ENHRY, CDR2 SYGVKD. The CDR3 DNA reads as TGTGCCATCACTTCATCCTTTGGGGAGGAGGGTACTGAAGCTTTCTTT. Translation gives CAITSSFGEEGTEAFF.

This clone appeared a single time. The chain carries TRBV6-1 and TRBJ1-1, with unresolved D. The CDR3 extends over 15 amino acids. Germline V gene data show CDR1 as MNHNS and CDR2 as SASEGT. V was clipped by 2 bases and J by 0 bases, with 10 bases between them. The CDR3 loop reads CASSESDQMNTEAFF. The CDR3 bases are TGTGCCAGCAGTGAATCGGATCAGATGAACACTGAAGCTTTCTTT.

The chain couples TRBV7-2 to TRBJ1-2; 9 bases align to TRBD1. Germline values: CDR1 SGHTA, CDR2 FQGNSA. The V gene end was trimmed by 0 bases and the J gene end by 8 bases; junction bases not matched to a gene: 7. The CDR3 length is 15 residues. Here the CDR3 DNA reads TGTGCCAGCAGCTTAGCCCCTGACAGGGGGATCGGCTACACCTTC. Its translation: CASSLAPDRGIGYTF.

CDR3 bases: TGTGCCTCAAGGGGGGGAATCGAGCAGTACTTC. This encodes CASRGGIEQYF. The chain carries TRBV19 and TRBJ2-7, with D possibly TRBD2 on 7 matching bases. Trimming removed 11 bases at V and 6 bases at J, with 14 bases between. CDR3 size: 11 residues. Germline CDR1 reads LNHDA; CDR2 reads SQIVND (reference sequence).

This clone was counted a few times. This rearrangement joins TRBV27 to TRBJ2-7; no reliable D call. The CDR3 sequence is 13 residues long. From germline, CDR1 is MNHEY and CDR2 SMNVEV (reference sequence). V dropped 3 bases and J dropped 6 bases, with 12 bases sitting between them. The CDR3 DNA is TGTGCCAGCAGTTTTGGTGGCAGCCCCGAGCAGTACTTC. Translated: CASSFGGSPEQYF.

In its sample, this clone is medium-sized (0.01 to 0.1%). For the CDR3, the DNA is TGCGCCAGCAGCCAAGATCGATCGGCGGTCCAGGAGAATGAGCAGTTCTTC. It is translated as CASSQDRSAVQENEQFF. The chain is built from TRBV4-1 and TRBJ2-1, with D unresolved. The CDR3 spans 17 residues. Trimming cost V 0 bases and J 7 bases, with 19 bases left between them. Germline CDR1 MGHRA, CDR2 YSYEKL.

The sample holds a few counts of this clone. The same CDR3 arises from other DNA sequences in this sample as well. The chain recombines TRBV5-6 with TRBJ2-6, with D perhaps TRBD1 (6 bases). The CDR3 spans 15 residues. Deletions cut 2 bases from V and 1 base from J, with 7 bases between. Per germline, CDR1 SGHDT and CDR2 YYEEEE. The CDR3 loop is CASSFRGSGANVLTF. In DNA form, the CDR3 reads TGTGCCAGCAGCTTCAGGGGATCTGGGGCCAACGTCCTGACTTTC.

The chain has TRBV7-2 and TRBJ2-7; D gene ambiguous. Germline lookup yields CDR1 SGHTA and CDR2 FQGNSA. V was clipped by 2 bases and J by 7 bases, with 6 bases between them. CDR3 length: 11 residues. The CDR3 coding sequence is TGTGCCAGCAGCTTATTTTGGGAGCAGTACTTC. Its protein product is CASSLFWEQYF.

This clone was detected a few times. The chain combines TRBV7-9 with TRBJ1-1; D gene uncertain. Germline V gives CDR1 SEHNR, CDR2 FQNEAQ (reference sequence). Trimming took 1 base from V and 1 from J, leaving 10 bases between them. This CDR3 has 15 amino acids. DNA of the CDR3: TGTGCCAGCAGCTTAGGAGGAGGGCCGAACACTGAAGCTTTCTTT. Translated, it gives CASSLGGGPNTEAFF.

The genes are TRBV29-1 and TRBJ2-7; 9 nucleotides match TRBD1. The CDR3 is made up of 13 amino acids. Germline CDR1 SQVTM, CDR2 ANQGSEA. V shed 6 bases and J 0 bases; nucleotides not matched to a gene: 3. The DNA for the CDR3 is TGCAGCGTACGGGACAGGGACTCCTACGAGCAGTACTTC. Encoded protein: CSVRDRDSYEQYF.

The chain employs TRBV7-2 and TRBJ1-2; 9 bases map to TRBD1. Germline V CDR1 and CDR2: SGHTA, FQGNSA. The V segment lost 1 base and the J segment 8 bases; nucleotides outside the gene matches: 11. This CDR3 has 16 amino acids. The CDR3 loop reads CASSLVVGQGSMGYTF. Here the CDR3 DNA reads TGTGCCAGCAGCTTAGTTGTAGGACAGGGGTCGATGGGCTACACCTTC.

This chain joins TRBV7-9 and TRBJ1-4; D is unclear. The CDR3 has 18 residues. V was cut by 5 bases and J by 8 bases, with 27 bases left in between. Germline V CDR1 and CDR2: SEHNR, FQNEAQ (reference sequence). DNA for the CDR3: TGTGCCAGCAGCCCCCGCGGTGGCCCCTATATACGGGGAGAAAAACTGTTTTTT. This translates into CASSPRGGPYIRGEKLFF.

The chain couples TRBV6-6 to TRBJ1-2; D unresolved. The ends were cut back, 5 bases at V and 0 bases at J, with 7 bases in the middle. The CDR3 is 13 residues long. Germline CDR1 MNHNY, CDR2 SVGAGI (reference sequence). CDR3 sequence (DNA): TGTGCCAGCAGTACGGGGTCTAACTATGGCTACACCTTC. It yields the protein CASSTGSNYGYTF.

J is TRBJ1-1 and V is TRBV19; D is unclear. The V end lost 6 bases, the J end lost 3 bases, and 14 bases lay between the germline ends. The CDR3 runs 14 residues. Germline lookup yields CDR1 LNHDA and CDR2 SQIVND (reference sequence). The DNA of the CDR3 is TGTGCCAGTAGCCAAGAGGTTCTGGACACTGAAGCTTTCTTT. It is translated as CASSQEVLDTEAFF. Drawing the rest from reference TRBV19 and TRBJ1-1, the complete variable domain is DGGITQSPKYLFRKEGQNVTLSCEQNLNHDAMYWYRQDPGQGLRLIYYSQIVNDFQKGDIAEGYSVSREKKESFPLTVTSAQKNPTAFYLCASSQEVLDTEAFFGQGTRLTVV.

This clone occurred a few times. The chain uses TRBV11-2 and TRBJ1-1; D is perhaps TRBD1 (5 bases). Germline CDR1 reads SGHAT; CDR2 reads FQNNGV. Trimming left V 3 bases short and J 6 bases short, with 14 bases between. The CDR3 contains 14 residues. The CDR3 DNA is TGTGCCAGCAGCTTCGTGACAGCTCGATCTGAAGCTTTCTTT. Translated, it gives CASSFVTARSEAFF. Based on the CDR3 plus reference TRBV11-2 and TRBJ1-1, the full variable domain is EAGVAQSPRYKIIEKRQSVAFWCNPISGHATLYWYQQILGQGPKLLIQFQNNGVVDDSQLPKDRFSAERLKGVDSTLKIQPAKLEDSAVYLCASSFVTARSEAFFGQGTRLTVV.